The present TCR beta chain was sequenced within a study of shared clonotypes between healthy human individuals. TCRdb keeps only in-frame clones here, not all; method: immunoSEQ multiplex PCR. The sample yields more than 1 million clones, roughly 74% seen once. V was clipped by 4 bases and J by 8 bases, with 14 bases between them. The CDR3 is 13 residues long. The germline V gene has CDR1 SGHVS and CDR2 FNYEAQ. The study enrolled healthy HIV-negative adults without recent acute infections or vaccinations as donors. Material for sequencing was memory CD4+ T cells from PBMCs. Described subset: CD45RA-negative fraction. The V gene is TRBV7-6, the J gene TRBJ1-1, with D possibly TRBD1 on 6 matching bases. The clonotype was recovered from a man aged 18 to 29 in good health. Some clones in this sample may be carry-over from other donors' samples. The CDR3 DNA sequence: TGTGCCAGCAGCTCTAGGAGGGGGGTAGAAGCTTTCTTT. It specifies CASSSRRGVEAFF.